This T cell receptor (beta chain) was sequenced in a study of shared clonotypes between healthy human individuals. Donors comprised only Caucasian adults living in Nashville, Tennessee. Study-level points and caveats: Larger estimated richness was generally recorded for naive subsets relative to memory subsets.

The repertoire was sequenced with immunoSEQ multiplex PCR; TCRdb's copy has only in-frame clones and lacks some. Counted here are 950,000 to 1,300,000 clones, about 75% occurring once; the ten biggest clones make up less than 1.5%. This clone was found once. The antigen remains undetermined. Trimming shortened V by 2 bases and J by 3 bases, and 10 bases separated the two germline ends. Germline CDR1 is MNHEY and CDR2 is SVGAGI. This CDR3 is built from 14 residues. Sequenced sample: memory CD4+ T cells sorted from blood. Subset of the sample: CD45RA-negative fraction. This TCR came from a man younger than 35 in good health. The J gene is TRBJ1-1, the V gene TRBV6-5; D is unclear. The CDR3 loop reads CASSYGRTHTEAFF. CDR3 sequence (DNA): TGTGCCAGCAGTTACGGACGTACCCACACTGAAGCTTTCTTT.